The clone carrying this TCR beta chain is a singleton in its sample. Antigen: not known. With 60 Vbeta and 13 Jbeta primers, the PCR was carried out. In the authors' workflow: Some 9.9 million of about 88 million unique TCR beta chains were shared, per a later count. The data were produced by immunoSEQ multiplex PCR, yet TCRdb's version contains in-frame clones alone and is incomplete. The V and J calls and the clone size are those of that table, but D and trimming were determined from the DNA. The sample carries 140,000 to 150,000 clones, 60% to 85% recorded once. This sample is part of a study of cytomegalovirus exposure and HLA in healthy donors. General observations from the study: A likely sequencing artifact accounted for one observed cluster of highly shared sequence variants. Donor immune exposure was known only as CMV serostatus.

The CDR3 covers 11 residues. The V and J ends lost 5 bases and 7 bases respectively, with 6 bases between them. The germline V gene has CDR1 WSHSY and CDR2 SAAADI. The V and J genes are TRBV10-2 and TRBJ2-4, with D hard to call. The clonotype was recovered from a woman in her 40s in good health and CMV-seropositive. The specimen was PBMCs. CDR3 protein: CASSQMNIQYF. The CDR3 coding sequence is TGCGCCAGCAGTCAAATGAACATTCAGTACTTC.